A selection of T cell receptor beta chains follows, all from one sample in a study of spatial heterogeneity in lung cancer. TCRdb called the 5' RACE reads again in MiXCR, with one record for every CDR3 protein. The profile shows about 6,000 distinct CDR3 sequences, 12% to 15% of them singletons. The sequencing used lung tumor tissue, collected at surgery. All receptors come from a male donor with early-stage non-small cell lung cancer. The CDR3 runs from the conserved cysteine through the conserved F or W. The order of the fields is V gene, clone size, J gene, D gene, CDR3 DNA, CDR3 protein. D genes are given only for firm matches. Clone size, where shown, is once, few, many, or a class for clones that have expanded.

TRBV2	many	TRBJ2-2	NA	TGTGCCAGCAGTGACGACAGGACCGGGGAGCTGTTTTTT	CASSDDRTGELFF
TRBV7-6	few	TRBJ2-1	NA	TGTGCCAGCAGCCGGACAGACAATGAGCAGTTCTTC	CASSRTDNEQFF
TRBV27	medium-sized	TRBJ2-2	NA	TGTGCCAGCCGACGTCCGGGGCCGAACACCGGGGAGCTGTTTTTT	CASRRPGPNTGELFF
TRBV6-5	many	TRBJ2-7	NA	TGTGCCAGCAGTTACGACCTGTCCTCCTACGAGCAGTACTTC	CASSYDLSSYEQYF
TRBV24-1	many	TRBJ1-3	NA	TGTGCCACCAGTAAATCGCAGAACTCTGGAAACACCATATATTTT	CATSKSQNSGNTIYF
TRBV7-8	medium-sized	TRBJ1-1	TRBD1	TGTGCCAGCAGCCCACAGACAGGGGACTCTGAAGCTTTCTTT	CASSPQTGDSEAFF
TRBV11-2	medium-sized	TRBJ2-3	NA	TGTGCCAGCAGCTTGAGGGCGCCAGATACGCAGTATTTT	CASSLRAPDTQYF
TRBV5-1	many	TRBJ1-2	TRBD1	TGCGCCAGCAGCCGTCAGGGGGCTGACTACACCTTC	CASSRQGADYTF
TRBV20-1	medium-sized	TRBJ2-5	TRBD1	TGCAGTGCTCACCAGGCAGGGGGTGGGTTGGAGACCCAGTACTTC	CSAHQAGGGLETQYF
TRBV6-1	many	TRBJ1-5	TRBD1	TGTGCCAGCAGTGAAGAACAGGGGCCCAATCAGCCCCAGCATTTT	CASSEEQGPNQPQHF
TRBV7-9	many	TRBJ2-3	TRBD1	TGTGCCAGCAGTTGGCCAGGGGGCCTCGCCCCAGATACGCAGTATTTT	CASSWPGGLAPDTQYF
TRBV6-5	many	TRBJ1-1	TRBD1	TGTGCCAGCAGTTACTGGGAGCCGACAGGGCCGAGCACTGAAGCTTTCTTT	CASSYWEPTGPSTEAFF
TRBV6-5	many	TRBJ2-3	TRBD2	TGTGCCAGCAGTTACTCTCCGACTAGCGGGAGACGAAATACGCAGTATTTT	CASSYSPTSGRRNTQYF
TRBV30	medium-sized	TRBJ1-2	NA	TGTGCCTGGAGTGTTCGTCAGGGAAACTATGGCTACACCTTC	CAWSVRQGNYGYTF
TRBV20-1	few	TRBJ2-3	NA	TGCAGTGCCTTACGGCTGGAATGGGAAGATACGCAGTATTTT	CSALRLEWEDTQYF
TRBV7-2	medium-sized	TRBJ2-1	NA	TGTGCCAGCAGCCCCCGTGGCGCTTACAATGAGCAGTTCTTC	CASSPRGAYNEQFF
TRBV7-8	medium-sized	TRBJ2-5	TRBD1	TGTGCCAGCAGCCCTACGACAGGGAAAGAGACCCAGTACTTC	CASSPTTGKETQYF
TRBV7-2	many	TRBJ2-5	NA	TGTGCCAGCAGCTGGGGGGCGCGGGAGACCCAGTACTTC	CASSWGARETQYF
TRBV7-6	medium-sized	TRBJ2-7	NA	TGTGCCAGCAGCTTAGGGGGGCACGAGCAGTACTTC	CASSLGGHEQYF
TRBV7-2	few	TRBJ2-5	TRBD1	TGTGCCAGCAGTCGGGACAGGCAAGAGACCCAGTACTTC	CASSRDRQETQYF
TRBV6-5	many	TRBJ2-7	NA	TGTGCCAGCAGTTACTCGGGGATAGAAAACTCCTACGAGCAGTACTTC	CASSYSGIENSYEQYF
TRBV28	large	TRBJ2-7	TRBD2	TGTGCCAGCAGTAAAAGACCAGGCGGCGGGAGGGCCTCCGAGCAGTACTTC	CASSKRPGGGRASEQYF
TRBV10-3	medium-sized	TRBJ2-1	TRBD2	TGTGCCACCCGGGCCCGGGAGGGCCTGGATGAGCAGTTCTTC	CATRAREGLDEQFF
TRBV6-5	medium-sized	TRBJ2-7	NA	TGTGCCAGCAGTCGACTATATTTCTACGAGCAGTACTTC	CASSRLYFYEQYF
TRBV11-2	many	TRBJ2-7	TRBD2	TGTGCCAGCAGCTCACTAGCGGGACCCTACGAGCAGTACTTC	CASSSLAGPYEQYF
TRBV7-2	medium-sized	TRBJ1-6	NA	TGTGCCAGCAGCCCGGACGGATACTATAATTCACCCCTCCACTTT	CASSPDGYYNSPLHF
TRBV5-1	medium-sized	TRBJ2-7	NA	TGCGCCAGCAGCTTGGGTGGGGGCCCCTACGAGCAGTACTTC	CASSLGGGPYEQYF
TRBV9	many	TRBJ2-5	NA	TGTGCCAGCAGCGTAGAAAACATCGGGACCCAGTACTTC	CASSVENIGTQYF
TRBV7-2	many	TRBJ1-4	NA	TGTGCCAGCAGCCGGCAGGGAGGTAATGAAAAACTGTTTTTT	CASSRQGGNEKLFF
TRBV11-2	medium-sized	TRBJ1-2	TRBD1	TGTGCCAGCAGCTTAAACCCGGGACAGTCCTATGGCTACACCTTC	CASSLNPGQSYGYTF
TRBV7-7	medium-sized	TRBJ2-2	TRBD1	TGTGCTAGCAGCCCGGACAGGGGGACCGGGGAGCTGTTTTTT	CASSPDRGTGELFF
TRBV6-5	medium-sized	TRBJ1-3	NA	TGTGCCAGCAGTCGACAGCATAGCTCTGGAAACACCATATATTTT	CASSRQHSSGNTIYF
TRBV10-2	medium-sized	TRBJ1-2	NA	TGCGCCAGCAGTGAGTCGGCAGAGGGCTATGGCTACACCTTC	CASSESAEGYGYTF
TRBV27	many	TRBJ1-2	TRBD1	TGTGCCAGCAGACGACAGGGGGCAGGATTCCGTGGCTACACCTTC	CASRRQGAGFRGYTF
TRBV5-1	many	TRBJ1-6	NA	TGCGCCAGCGGGAGCTCCTATAATTCACCCCTCCACTTT	CASGSSYNSPLHF
TRBV3-1	few	TRBJ2-7	NA	TGTGCCACCGGAAGATCGGAGACCTACGAGCAGTACTTC	CATGRSETYEQYF
TRBV28	medium-sized	TRBJ2-3	TRBD2	TGTGCCAGCTGGGGGGTGCGGGAGGGCGAATCCGTAAGCACAGATACGCAGTATTTT	CASWGVREGESVSTDTQYF
TRBV20-1	few	TRBJ2-7	NA	TGCAGTGCTAGAGAGGCTTGGAGGGACCCGTGGCGGGCGTACTTC	CSAREAWRDPWRAYF
TRBV28	medium-sized	TRBJ2-3	TRBD2	TGTGCCAGCAGTTTGTTAGCGGGAGTCGGAGATACGCAGTATTTT	CASSLLAGVGDTQYF
TRBV9	many	TRBJ2-7	NA	TGTGCCAGCAGCAGCTCCGGCACTAGCAGCTACGAGCAGTACTTC	CASSSSGTSSYEQYF
TRBV29-1	NA	TRBJ2-5	NA	TGCAGCGTTGACAGGGGACACCAAGAGACCCAGTACTTC	CSVDRGHQETQYF
TRBV29-1	medium-sized	TRBJ2-7	TRBD2	TGCAGCGTGAGAGCGGGGACTAGCGGGAACGAGCAGTACTTC	CSVRAGTSGNEQYF
TRBV12-3/TRBV12-4	medium-sized	TRBJ1-1	NA	TGTGCCAGCAGCCCCACAAGGTCCCAACCGATAGCTTTCTTT	CASSPTRSQPIAFF
TRBV7-8	NA	TRBJ2-7	NA	TGTGCCAGCAGCTCAACGAGGGGCCCCTCCTACGAGCAGTACTTC	CASSSTRGPSYEQYF
TRBV5-1	NA	TRBJ1-1	NA	TGCGCCAGCAGCCTGAGAGCGGGTGTGACTGAAGCTTTCTTT	CASSLRAGVTEAFF
TRBV7-3	many	TRBJ2-4	TRBD2	TGTGCCAGCACCCTGGCGGGAGGAGTAGACATTCAGTACTTC	CASTLAGGVDIQYF
TRBV27	medium-sized	TRBJ2-2	NA	TGTGCCAGCAGCTTTGGGGGTCGGAACACCGGGGAGCTGTTTTTT	CASSFGGRNTGELFF
TRBV5-5	medium-sized	TRBJ2-5	TRBD2	TGTGCCAGCAGCTTGGAGTTAGGGACTAGCGGGAAAAAGACCCAGTACTTC	CASSLELGTSGKKTQYF
TRBV18	many	TRBJ2-1	NA	TGTGCCAGCTCACTTAGCTCTATCAATGAGCAGTTCTTC	CASSLSSINEQFF
TRBV6-5	many	TRBJ2-7	TRBD1	TGTGCCAGCAGTCCTTTCGGGACAGCGAACTACGAGCAGTACTTC	CASSPFGTANYEQYF
TRBV11-2	medium-sized	TRBJ2-1	TRBD2	TGTGCCAGCAGCCCTATAGCGGGGCCCTACAATGAGCAGTTCTTC	CASSPIAGPYNEQFF
TRBV21-1	many	TRBJ2-2	NA	TGTGCCAGCAGCAACTCCGGGACAACGAACACCGGGGAGCTGTTTTTT	CASSNSGTTNTGELFF